This T cell receptor beta chain appears in the sequencing data of a study of cytomegalovirus exposure and HLA in healthy donors (dated by TCRdb to 2016 to 2017). In the study overall: An earlier analysis of under 600 of the donors reported roughly 300 Gb of sequence data and 100 million to 140 million unique TCR beta sequences from 150 million to 200 million T cells. Roughly 300 gigabases of sequencing data and around 80 million unique TCR sequences made up an early release that covered 640 HLA-typed donors. Of the roughly 420 genotyped donors, 81% were placed in the genetic ancestry cluster associated with self-reported Caucasian donors. The aim of the study was to test whether cataloging public T cell receptors could identify signatures of past pathogen exposure. The study used immunosequencing to profile the T cell repertoires of 600 to 850 subjects and linked those repertoires to cytomegalovirus serostatus. Along with the roughly 700-subject first cohort, a separate validation cohort of over 90 different subjects was used. High-throughput TCR immunosequencing, statistical association of individual TCRs with disease status, and machine learning were combined to predict cytomegalovirus infection status. In a later analysis, previously published TCR beta repertoires from 666 donors were re-analyzed and high-resolution HLA genotyping was added so that TCR occurrence patterns could be studied. The later analysis used no new phenotypic data to find candidate immune exposures, relying instead on TCR beta sequences and their occurrence across donors. To decide whether each TCR beta V gene segment behaved as functional or pseudogenic, an earlier analysis of some 600 of the donors relied on high-throughput TCR beta sequencing. Donor age, sex, ethnicity and CMV serostatus were compiled together with the repertoire data. In a later genetic analysis, genome-wide SNP genotypes for about 55% of the roughly 700 donors were used, and that subset was treated as a discovery cohort. Every discovery cohort repertoire had been produced on one sequencing platform. Both class I and class II loci were covered by HLA typing, at four-digit resolution. Typing coverage varied by locus: 629-630 donors for A, B, C, DRB1 and DQB1; more than 500 for DQA1; 606 for DPA1; around 450 for DPB1. Because of strong linkage in the cohort, roughly five DR-DQ haplotypes were treated as single units for association and clustering. On average, roughly 200,000 unique TCR beta nucleotide sequences were sequenced per donor among a few hundred genotyped donors of the cohort, with roughly 18% of those sequences being non-productive.

The cohort was made up of approximately 670 healthy bone marrow donors. At the time of sampling, every cohort member was nominally healthy, though immune exposures that went unrecorded were likely present. The donor was CMV seropositive and belonged to the group of about 290 seropositive cohort members. Every donor gave a peripheral blood sample, and the peripheral blood mononuclear cells from that sample were used for TCR beta sequencing. Genomic DNA was extracted from the blood cell samples with the Qiagen DNeasy Blood Extraction Kit. The paper as a whole reports these results and caveats: Linkage disequilibrium might explain the correlated functional status among segregating V segments, but an unknown experimental factor could not be excluded. Sequencing depth was assumed to be roughly uniform across donors in the presence/absence analyses, though that assumption may not hold. In a later genetic analysis, fewer N-insertions in productive TCRs were reported among donors in an Asian-associated ancestry cluster than the roughly 700-donor mean. Because counts were too low, under 20 rarely observed V segments, including chromosome 9 orphons, were left out of the earlier analysis of about 620 of the donors. In the study, 164 TCR beta chains were listed as associated with cytomegalovirus. According to a later analysis, TCR association rates differed among HLA loci, with DRB1 alleles showing the most associated TCRs and HLA-C alleles showing the fewest. In both the original and validation cohorts, the classifier was reported to diagnose cytomegalovirus status with high specificity and sensitivity. Specific HLA alleles were associated with 15,000 to 20,000 TCR beta sequences at a false discovery rate of 0.05 in a later analysis. A cluster of highly shared sequence variants was judged likely to represent a technical artifact of the sequencing pipeline. In a later analysis, HLA-associated TCR beta chains were found to be more clonally expanded and to have lower generation probabilities than equally common non-associated chains. Some IMGT-functional V segments, including TRBV6-2 and TRBV6-3, could not be told apart with the 87-base-pair reads, so those segments were excluded. Only TCR beta chains were sequenced in this cohort, and the absence of alpha or paired-chain data limited detectable features. Most CMV-associated TCR beta chains appeared to be HLA-restricted in a later analysis, and the HLA associations seemed to be driven largely by CMV exposure. A further reported finding was that TCR beta sequences accurately predicted the HLA-A and HLA-B alleles for most subjects in the first cohort. A few of the identified cytomegalovirus-associated TCR beta chains were confirmed in vitro to be specific for cytomegalovirus antigens. According to the authors, the approach could potentially be generalized to other disease states and immunological phenotypes. An earlier analysis of approximately 590 of the donors showed that most TCR beta V segments appeared in productive rearrangements either about 87% or about 30% of the time, which broadly matched IMGT annotations. Across donors, most TCR sequences were observed very rarely, whereas some public TCRs were present in many individuals. A later genetic analysis associated a missense DCLRE1C variant with V-gene and J-gene trimming of TCR beta chains, and an independent cohort replicated the association. Because HLA typing was missing for some donors at each locus, association tests included only the typed subset. Immune exposure information for the cohort was limited to CMV serostatus. Strong co-occurrence of HLA alleles, especially DR and DQ, made assigning TCR associations to individual alleles difficult. According to a later analysis, parvovirus B19, influenza, CMV and Epstein-Barr virus appeared linked to several top co-occurrence clusters.

Libraries were prepared through the immunoSEQ multiplex PCR assay. A mixture of 60 forward primers for TCR Vbeta segments and 13 reverse primers for TCR Jbeta segments was used in the multiplex PCR. The CDR3 region of rearranged TCR beta genes was amplified from genomic DNA with a multiplex PCR assay. On the Illumina HiSeq System, the amplified TCR beta libraries were sequenced as 87-base-pair reads. On the study's bioinformatics: A later analysis counted tens of millions of unique TCR beta chains across the 690 or so repertoires, and some 11 million of these chains were shared by at least two donors. Raw reads were error-corrected and collapsed into unique sequences with a nearest-neighbor algorithm that merged closely related sequences to remove PCR and sequencing errors. To assign V, D and J gene segments, CDR3 sequences were aligned to IMGT reference sequences. For a sequence to be retained, a match of at least six nucleotides to both a V gene segment and a J gene segment was required. Rearrangements were classified as productive when the CDR3 lacked stop codons and remained in frame with V and J, and all other rearrangements were classified as non-productive. CDR3 was defined by IMGT convention, running from the second conserved V-encoded cysteine to the conserved J-encoded phenylalanine. The earlier analysis of some 580 of the donors excluded any sequence lacking an unambiguous match to a single V gene segment. An earlier analysis of approximately 590 of the donors called V segments functional above 56.7% productive rearrangements and segregating when the between-donor standard deviation exceeded 5%. A statistical classification framework was built to diagnose cytomegalovirus status from the catalog of TCR beta chain sequences. In a later analysis, V and J genes were assigned by comparing TCR nucleotide sequences against IMGT/GENE-DB human TR gene sequences. In a later analysis, CDR3 sequences and most-parsimonious VDJ recombination scenarios were assigned using the TCRdist pipeline. In a later analysis, every TCR beta chain was defined by the combination of its CDR3 amino acid sequence and its V-gene family, and reads without a unique V-gene family were dropped. As a way to deal with suspected cross-contamination and a sequencing artifact, a later analysis dropped 592 nucleotide sequences that were highly shared and had low generation probability. In a later analysis, a clonal expansion index was calculated for each public chain from normalized within-repertoire ranks of inferred template counts. Generation probabilities in a later analysis came from a VDJ recombination model fitted to out-of-frame rearrangements, and those results were checked against IGoR. Hypergeometric tests were used in a later analysis to score TCR-TCR, TCR-HLA and TCR-CMV co-occurrence, with a repertoire-size bias correction applied to the TCR pairs. To estimate false discovery rates, a later analysis permuted the HLA or CMV assignments 20 times. In a later analysis, co-occurring TCRs were grouped using DBSCAN, with TCRdist sequence similarity added in when clustering inside HLA-allele-positive subsets. Co-occurrence clustering excluded repertoires with fewer than 30,000 or more than 120,000 public chains, plus five with anomalous nucleotide sharing. Imported from immuneACCESS, the table was reduced by TCRdb to in-frame sequences with V and J called. These copies leave out some clones; in studies compared against another copy, an unresolved V gene accounts for under half, and the cause of the remainder is not known. D and trimming were read from the DNA, whereas the V and J calls and clone size are those reported in that table. Within this sample are around 150,000 clones, with about two thirds of them counted one time only. 4.2% of the sample goes to the ten largest clones.

V lost 5 bases and J lost 1 base; the stretch between them is 8 bases long. Reading the germline V gene gives CDR1 KGHSH and CDR2 LQKENI. From the cysteine up to the phenylalanine, the CDR3 has a length of 13 residues. The read is trimmed to its CDR3 DNA, 39 bases read in frame from base 1. A word on this clone: It lacks a known antigen. Qualities for individual bases were not recorded, and no much larger clone is one base off.

The rearranged chain carries TRBV18 and TRBJ1-1; the D segment could be TRBD1, given 5 matching bases. What was sequenced was PBMCs. The sequence derives from a man in his forties or fifties in good health and CMV-seropositive. The DNA sequence reads TGTGCCAGCTCAGACAGACCGAACACTGAAGCTTTCTTT. It is translated as CASSDRPNTEAFF.